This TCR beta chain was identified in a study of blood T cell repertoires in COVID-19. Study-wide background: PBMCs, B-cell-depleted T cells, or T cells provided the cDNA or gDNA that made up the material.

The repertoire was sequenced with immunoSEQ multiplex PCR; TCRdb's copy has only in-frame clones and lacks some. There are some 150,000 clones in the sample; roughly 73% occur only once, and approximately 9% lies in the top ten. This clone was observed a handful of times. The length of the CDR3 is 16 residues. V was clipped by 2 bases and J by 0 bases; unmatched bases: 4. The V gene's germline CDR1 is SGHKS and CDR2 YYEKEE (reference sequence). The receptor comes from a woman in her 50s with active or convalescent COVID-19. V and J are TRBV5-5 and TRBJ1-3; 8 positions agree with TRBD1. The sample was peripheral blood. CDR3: CASSFGQGPSGNTIYF. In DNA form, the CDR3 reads TGTGCCAGCAGCTTCGGACAGGGACCCTCTGGAAACACCATATATTTT. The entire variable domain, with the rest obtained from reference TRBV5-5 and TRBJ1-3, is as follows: DAGVTQSPTHLIKTRGQQVTLRCSPISGHKSVSWYQQVLGQGPQFIFQYYEKEERGRGNFPDRFSARQFPNYSSELNVNALLLGDSALYLCASSFGQGPSGNTIYFGEGSWLTVV.